This paragraph reports one T cell receptor (beta chain). One end of the junction fails to match germline, which may point to a read error. Other DNA variants within this sample encode the same CDR3. The data belong to a study of blood T cell repertoires in COVID-19. Whole-study context: The United States, Italy and Spain supplied acute and convalescent COVID-19 samples. In each case, the material was cDNA or gDNA derived from T cells, B-cell-depleted T cells, or PBMCs.

In the source study's methods: The authors estimated nucleated cell counts from reference gene primer amplification. Sequencing used immunoSEQ multiplex PCR; TCRdb keeps in-frame clones, though not all of them. V and J calls and clone size are as listed in that table; D and trimming were resolved from the DNA. This sample has some 70,000 clones, with around 90% found just once. In germline, CDR1 is SGHVS, CDR2 FQNEAQ. The CDR3 covers 15 residues. Sequenced input: peripheral blood. The clonotype was recovered from a human donor with active COVID-19. The donor label of this sample is uncertain. The rearrangement links TRBV7-8 to TRBJ1-5; D is possibly TRBD1 (6 bases). CDR3 in amino acids: CASTATGDGNQPQHF. Written as DNA, the CDR3 is TGTGCCAGCACCGCGACAGGAGATGGCAATCAACCCCAGCATTTT.